One sample yielded the 25 T cell receptor beta chains listed below, sequenced in a study of blood T cell repertoires in COVID-19. The data were produced by immunoSEQ multiplex PCR, yet TCRdb's version contains in-frame clones alone and is incomplete. The sample shows some 130,000 clones, roughly 89% of them seen only once. The sequencing input was peripheral blood. The receptors here all came from a man aged 55 to 70 with active or convalescent COVID-19.

The rearrangement links TRBV5-1 to TRBJ2-1; D possibly corresponds to TRBD2 (5 bases). V lost 0 bases and J 8 bases, leaving 9 bases between the germline ends. The CDR3 is made up of 13 amino acids. Germline V gene data show CDR1 as SGHRS and CDR2 as YFSETQ. As DNA, the CDR3 is TGCGCCAGCAGCTTGGTCGAGAGGGATGAGCAGTTCTTC. Translated: CASSLVERDEQFF.

V and J are TRBV5-1 and TRBJ2-1; 11 bases align to TRBD2. The V gene end was trimmed by 1 base and the J gene end by 4 bases; junction bases not matched to a gene: 7. Germline V CDR1 and CDR2: SGHRS, YFSETQ. This CDR3 contains 17 residues. The CDR3 loop reads CASSLFLAGGAYNEQFF. The CDR3 region has the DNA TGCGCCAGCAGCTTGTTTTTAGCGGGAGGGGCTTACAATGAGCAGTTCTTC.

The chain uses TRBV4-1 and TRBJ1-3, with a weak D call TRBD1 (6 bases). This CDR3 is built from 17 residues. V was pared by 1 base and J by 3 bases, with 16 bases between. Per the germline V gene, CDR1 is MGHRA and CDR2 is YSYEKL. CDR3 residues: CASSQGGGRTGGNTIYF. The CDR3 DNA reads as TGCGCCAGCAGCCAAGGGGGGGGGCGGACCGGTGGAAACACCATATATTTT.

This clone was seen a handful of times. The V call is TRBV28, the J call TRBJ1-2; D might be TRBD1 (6 bases). CDR1 and CDR2 from the germline V gene are MDHEN and SYDVKM. The length of the CDR3 is 15 residues. Trimming stripped 5 bases from V and 5 bases from J, with 18 bases between. The chain's CDR3 is CASSTPGTSRYGYTF. Written as DNA, the CDR3 is TGTGCCAGCAGTACCCCCGGGACATCGAGGTATGGCTACACCTTC.

The J gene is TRBJ2-6, the V gene TRBV24-1; D ambiguous. The germline V and J ends were trimmed by 3 bases and 2 bases, with 10 bases remaining between them. In germline, CDR1 is KGHDR, CDR2 SFDVKD. CDR3 length: 16 residues. The DNA for the CDR3 is TGTGCCACCAGTGATGAAGCAGGCACTGGGGCCAACGTCCTGACTTTC. Translated: CATSDEAGTGANVLTF.

V usage is TRBV6-1 and J usage is TRBJ1-2; weak D call: TRBD1 (5 bases). The CDR3 length is 14 residues. V gave up 2 bases and J gave up 7 bases, with 14 bases separating them. From germline, CDR1 is MNHNS and CDR2 SASEGT. CDR3 protein: CASSEITQGRGYTF. The CDR3 DNA is TGTGCCAGCAGTGAAATCACCCAGGGTCGTGGCTACACCTTC.

The CDR3 DNA sequence: TGCAGCGTTGGCGGGGGAAACACTGAAGCTTTCTTT. It specifies CSVGGGNTEAFF. The gene calls are TRBV29-1 and TRBJ1-1, with a tentative D call TRBD1 (5 bases). The CDR3 has 12 residues. V lost 4 bases and J lost 2, with 8 bases in between. The germline V gene encodes CDR1 SQVTM and CDR2 ANQGSEA.

The chain joins TRBV24-1 to TRBJ2-5, with 7 bases matching TRBD1. The CDR3 length is 13 residues. V gave up 3 bases and J gave up 4 bases; unmatched junction bases: 1. CDR1 is KGHDR, CDR2 SFDVKD, per germline. This CDR3 reads CATSDRTGETQYF. The CDR3 DNA reads TGTGCCACCAGTGATCGGACAGGAGAGACCCAGTACTTC.

This sequence joins TRBV7-2 and TRBJ2-5; TRBD2 agrees at 11 bases. V dropped 5 bases and J dropped 0; count of bases not matched to a gene: 5. The CDR3 is made up of 16 amino acids. The germline CDR1 and CDR2 sequences are SGHTA and FQGNSA. Here the CDR3 DNA reads TGTGCCAGCAGCACCGGGACTAGCGGAAACCAAGAGACCCAGTACTTC. It codes for CASSTGTSGNQETQYF.

The chain couples TRBV10-3 to TRBJ2-7; 10 nucleotides align to TRBD2. Per germline, CDR1 ENHRY and CDR2 SYGVKD. CDR3 length: 18 residues. V shed 0 bases and J 6 bases; nucleotides not matched to a gene: 14. CDR3 sequence reads: CAISESTGIAGGSGEQYF. CDR3 DNA: TGTGCCATCAGTGAGTCGACGGGTATAGCGGGAGGCAGTGGCGAGCAGTACTTC.

The CDR3, as DNA: TGTGCCAGCAGCTTGGGACTCCAAGGGGTCTACGAGCAGTACTTC. This sequence encodes CASSLGLQGVYEQYF. The chain is built from TRBV5-4 and TRBJ2-7; D might be TRBD1 (5 bases). CDR1 SGHNT and CDR2 YYREEE come from the germline V gene (reference sequence). The CDR3 runs to 15 residues. Deletions cut 0 bases from V and 3 bases from J, with 13 bases between.

The chain uses TRBV2 and TRBJ1-6, with D tentatively TRBD1 (6 bases). This CDR3 spans 13 amino acids. V was clipped by 7 bases and J by 9 bases, with 13 bases between them. Germline lookup yields CDR1 SNHLY and CDR2 FYNNEI. The CDR3 here is CASTDSEFSPLHF. As DNA, the CDR3 is TGTGCCAGCACGGACAGCGAGTTTTCACCCCTCCACTTT.

DNA for the CDR3: TGTGCCAGCACCCACCCGACAGGGATTGAAGATGGCTACACCTTC. Translating gives CASTHPTGIEDGYTF. V and J are TRBV6-6 and TRBJ1-2, with 7 bases identical to TRBD1. This CDR3 is built from 15 residues. Trimming took 7 bases from V and 6 from J; bases not matched to a gene: 14. Germline V lookup: CDR1 MNHNY, CDR2 SVGAGI (reference sequence).

The rearrangement joins TRBV5-1 to TRBJ2-7; 10 bases map to TRBD2. The V gene's germline CDR1 is SGHRS and CDR2 YFSETQ. CDR3 length: 15 residues. V was clipped by 2 bases and J by 2 bases; unmatched bases: 4. The DNA of the CDR3 is TGCGCCAGCAGCTTAGGACTAGCGGAGACCTACGAGCAGTACTTC. Its protein product is CASSLGLAETYEQYF.

The V call is TRBV7-2, the J call TRBJ2-5; 8 bases match TRBD2. The V segment lost 1 base and the J segment 4 bases; nucleotides outside the gene matches: 5. The CDR3 contains 15 residues. Germline assignment: CDR1 SGHTA and CDR2 FQGNSA. This CDR3 is CASSLGYAGGETQYF. CDR3 nucleotide sequence: TGTGCCAGCAGCTTAGGGTATGCGGGGGGAGAGACCCAGTACTTC.

The chain recombines TRBV5-1 with TRBJ2-3, with a weak D call TRBD1 (5 bases). Looked up from germline, CDR1 is SGHRS and CDR2 is YFSETQ. The CDR3 spans 15 residues. V was cut by 2 bases and J by 0 bases, with 10 bases left in between. As DNA, the CDR3 is TGCGCCAGCAGCTTAGGGGCCCGTAGCACAGATACGCAGTATTTT. It is translated as CASSLGARSTDTQYF.

V and J are TRBV28 and TRBJ2-7; 10 positions match TRBD1. This CDR3 is built from 15 residues. Germline CDR1 is MDHEN and CDR2 is SYDVKM. With V trimmed by 7 bases and J by 5 bases, 11 bases remained unmatched. CDR3 coding DNA: TGTGCCAGCATAGGCTCCGGGACAGGGGTGAACGAGCAGTACTTC. This sequence encodes CASIGSGTGVNEQYF. The whole variable domain, filled in from reference TRBV28 and TRBJ2-7, reads DVKVTQSSRYLVKRTGEKVFLECVQDMDHENMFWYRQDPGLGLRLIYFSYDVKMKEKGDIPEGYSVSREKKERFSLILESASTNQTSMYLCASIGSGTGVNEQYFGPGTRLTVT.

This clone was detected only once. This chain connects TRBV27 to TRBJ1-2, with 7 bases fitting TRBD1. The V segment lost 4 bases and the J segment 5 bases; nucleotides outside the gene matches: 4. CDR3 length: 13 residues. Germline CDR1 and CDR2: MNHEY and SMNVEV (reference sequence). CDR3 in amino acids: CASSYRGLYGYTF. CDR3 coding DNA: TGTGCCAGCAGTTACAGGGGTTTATATGGCTACACCTTC.

This chain links TRBV29-1 with TRBJ1-1; D is unresolved. Germline loops: CDR1 SQVTM, CDR2 ANQGSEA. With 8 bases removed from V and 5 bases from J, the gap between germline ends came to 15 bases. This CDR3 has 12 residues. CDR3 amino acids: CSLRGQGTEAFF. The CDR3 DNA reads TGCAGCCTACGCGGGCAAGGGACTGAAGCTTTCTTT.

The V gene is TRBV5-1, the J gene TRBJ2-1, with TRBD1 identical over 9 bases. The CDR3 has 15 amino acids. After removal of 2 bases from V and 2 bases from J, the junction contained 2 bases not matched to a gene. The germline V gene has CDR1 SGHRS and CDR2 YFSETQ. Here the CDR3 reads CASSLTGGPYNEQFF. The CDR3 coding sequence is TGCGCCAGCAGCTTAACAGGGGGCCCCTACAATGAGCAGTTCTTC.

This clone was found a few times. V is TRBV5-6 and J is TRBJ1-2; D gene uncertain. Per germline, CDR1 SGHDT and CDR2 YYEEEE. Between the trimmed V and J ends, which lost 6 bases and 4 bases, there was a span of 19 bases. CDR3 length equals 15 residues. CDR3 coding DNA: TGTGCCAGCATTCTCCGGTTTGAACTAATCTATGGCTACACCTTC. Amino acid sequence: CASILRFELIYGYTF.

The CDR3 region is CASSSIAGDEQFF. The CDR3 DNA follows: TGTGCCAGCAGCTCCATAGCGGGGGATGAGCAGTTCTTC. The chain combines TRBV7-9 with TRBJ2-1; 9 bases map to TRBD2. Germline V gives CDR1 SEHNR, CDR2 FQNEAQ (reference sequence). The CDR3 totals 13 residues. V lost 4 bases to trimming and J lost 8 bases; unmatched junction nucleotides: 3.

This CDR3 reads CASSDDRGIGYSNQPQHF. The CDR3 DNA reads as TGTGCCAGCAGTGACGACAGGGGCATCGGATATAGCAATCAGCCCCAGCATTTT. The V and J genes are TRBV6-4 and TRBJ1-5; 8 positions agree with TRBD1. This CDR3 region has 18 residues. The V gene's germline CDR1 is MRHNA and CDR2 SNTAGT. The V and J ends lost 2 bases and 0 bases, in that order; junction bases with no gene match: 9.

CDR3 residues: CASTLRSGTYNEQFF. CDR3 in DNA: TGTGCCAGTACCCTTCGGAGCGGGACCTACAATGAGCAGTTCTTC. The chain couples TRBV19 to TRBJ2-1; 7 bases map to TRBD2. This CDR3 comprises 15 residues. After removal of 7 bases from V and 2 bases from J, the junction contained 8 bases not matched to a gene. Germline CDR1 LNHDA, CDR2 SQIVND (reference sequence).

V usage is TRBV5-1 and J usage is TRBJ1-6; TRBD1 might be the D (6 bases). From germline, CDR1 is SGHRS and CDR2 YFSETQ. The CDR3 covers 15 residues. V was trimmed by 5 bases and J by 8 bases, leaving 17 bases between them. The CDR3 spells CASSRAGAYDSPLHF. The CDR3 DNA follows: TGCGCCAGCAGTCGCGCAGGGGCGTACGATTCACCCCTCCACTTT.